The 21 T cell receptor beta chains below were found in one sample sequenced in a study of blood T cell repertoires in COVID-19. The repertoire was sequenced with immunoSEQ multiplex PCR; TCRdb's copy has only in-frame clones and lacks some. Of about 280,000 clones listed, 75% to 90% are singletons. The sample taken for sequencing was peripheral blood. The receptors come from a woman aged 70-85 years with acute or convalescent COVID-19.

The genes are TRBV11-1 and TRBJ1-2; 8 nucleotides agree with TRBD1. The CDR3 covers 15 residues. CDR1 is SGHAT, CDR2 FQDESV, per germline (reference sequence). The junction had 9 bases not matched to a gene; V was cut back by 5 bases and J by 4 bases. The CDR3 nucleotides are TGTGCCAGCAGCCAAGGACAGGGCGCGTTCTATGGCTACACCTTC. Translation gives CASSQGQGAFYGYTF.

V usage is TRBV5-6 and J usage is TRBJ2-1; 11 positions agree with TRBD2. Germline trimming cut 4 bases from V and 5 bases from J; bases unmatched to any gene: 5. This CDR3 is 15 amino acids long. Germline V gives CDR1 SGHDT, CDR2 YYEEEE. The CDR3 spells CASSPGLAAHNEQFF. DNA of the CDR3: TGTGCCAGCAGCCCGGGACTAGCGGCCCACAATGAGCAGTTCTTC.

This chain connects TRBV10-2 to TRBJ2-7; TRBD1 is a possible D gene (6 bases). This CDR3 contains 13 residues. Germline V gene data show CDR1 as WSHSY and CDR2 as SAAADI. V was pared by 6 bases and J by 4 bases, with 13 bases between. The CDR3 here is CASRKDRPYEQYF. CDR3 coding DNA: TGCGCCAGCAGGAAGGACAGACCTTACGAGCAGTACTTC.

Only a few counts were recorded for this clone. V usage is TRBV4-1 and J usage is TRBJ2-7; 11 bases fit TRBD1. CDR1 and CDR2 from the germline V gene are MGHRA and YSYEKL. After removal of 3 bases from V and 4 bases from J, the junction contained 5 bases not matched to a gene. This CDR3 is 15 amino acids long. This CDR3 reads CASSHPGQGVYEQYF. The CDR3 DNA reads TGCGCCAGCAGCCACCCGGGACAGGGGGTTTACGAGCAGTACTTC.

The V call is TRBV11-3, the J call TRBJ2-5, with D possibly TRBD1 on 5 matching bases. This CDR3 spans 12 amino acids. The germline V gene has CDR1 SGHNT and CDR2 YENEEA. Trimming shortened V by 5 bases and J by 5 bases, and 9 bases separated the two germline ends. The CDR3: CASSKGRETQYF. In DNA, the CDR3 is TGTGCCAGCAGCAAGGGGCGCGAGACCCAGTACTTC. Complete variable domain (other parts from reference TRBV11-3 and TRBJ2-5): EAGVVQSPRYKIIEKKQPVAFWCNPISGHNTLYWYLQNLGQGPELLIRYENEEAVDDSQLPKDRFSAERLKGVDSTLKIQPAELGDSAVYLCASSKGRETQYFGPGTRLLVL.

V usage is TRBV3-1 (or the pseudogene TRBV3-2) and J usage is TRBJ1-4; TRBD1 might be the D (6 bases). This CDR3 contains 14 residues. Trimming took off 3 bases at V and 7 bases at J, with 12 bases between the two ends. Germline CDR1 and CDR2: LGHDT and YNNKEL (reference sequence). CDR3 in amino acids: CASSHRGIREKLFF. The DNA for the CDR3 is TGTGCCAGCAGCCACAGGGGAATTCGTGAAAAACTGTTTTTT.

V is TRBV2 and J is TRBJ1-1; 9 bases line up with TRBD1. The CDR3 spans 13 residues. Germline CDR1 reads SNHLY; CDR2 reads FYNNEI. The J segment lost 3 bases and the V segment lost 6 bases, leaving 2 bases of the junction unmatched. CDR3 bases: TGTGCCAGCAGCCGGGACAGGGACACTGAAGCTTTCTTT. This translates into CASSRDRDTEAFF.

CDR3 sequence reads: CASTSPGANVLTF. The CDR3 nucleotides are TGTGCCAGTACCTCCCCTGGGGCCAACGTCCTGACTTTC. The rearrangement links TRBV19 to TRBJ2-6; D is ambiguous. The CDR3 is 13 amino acids. From germline, CDR1 is LNHDA and CDR2 SQIVND (reference sequence). V dropped 7 bases and J dropped 2 bases, with 6 bases sitting between them.

The chain's CDR3 is CASSLGSGAHTEAFF. The CDR3 bases are TGTGCCAGCAGCTTAGGTTCAGGGGCCCACACTGAAGCTTTCTTT. The V call is TRBV7-9, the J call TRBJ1-1, with TRBD1 as a possible D gene (6 bases). The CDR3 totals 15 residues. Deletions cut 1 base from V and 3 bases from J, with 12 bases between. Looked up from germline, CDR1 is SEHNR and CDR2 is FQNEAQ (reference sequence).

The gene calls are TRBV5-4 and TRBJ2-7; the D gene is possibly TRBD1 (6 bases). This CDR3 has 16 amino acids. The germline V gene encodes CDR1 SGHNT and CDR2 YYREEE (reference sequence). With 0 bases removed from V and 4 bases from J, the gap between germline ends came to 17 bases. CDR3 residues: CASSLAAATGRYEQYF. The CDR3 DNA follows: TGTGCCAGCAGCTTGGCAGCCGCGACAGGAAGGTACGAGCAGTACTTC.

The rearrangement joins TRBV29-1 to TRBJ1-2; D is unresolved. The CDR3 loop spans 12 amino acids. Germline CDR1 SQVTM, CDR2 ANQGSEA. The ends were cut back, 8 bases at V and 3 bases at J, with 13 bases in the middle. The CDR3 DNA follows: TGCAGCTTGAGGGAGGGTGACTATGGCTACACCTTC. It is translated as CSLREGDYGYTF. Using reference TRBV29-1 and TRBJ1-2 for the parts outside the CDR3, the full variable domain is SAVISQKPSRDICQRGTSLTIQCQVDSQVTMMFWYRQQPGQSLTLIATANQGSEATYESGFVIDKFPISRPNLTFSTLTVSNMSPEDSSIYLCSLREGDYGYTFGSGTRLTVV.

The V call is TRBV11-2, the J call TRBJ2-3; TRBD2 might be the D (6 bases). V was shortened by 2 bases and J by 2 bases, with 17 bases between the two germline ends. CDR1 is SGHAT, CDR2 FQNNGV, per germline. The CDR3 has 17 amino acids. The CDR3, as DNA: TGTGCCAGCAGCTTAATTCCTAGCGCCTATGCCACAGATACGCAGTATTTT. Protein product: CASSLIPSAYATDTQYF. Filled out from reference TRBV11-2 and TRBJ2-3, the complete variable domain reads EAGVAQSPRYKIIEKRQSVAFWCNPISGHATLYWYQQILGQGPKLLIQFQNNGVVDDSQLPKDRFSAERLKGVDSTLKIQPAKLEDSAVYLCASSLIPSAYATDTQYFGPGTRLTVL.

This clone occurred a few times. J is TRBJ1-4 and V is TRBV2, with D perhaps TRBD1 (5 bases). Between the trimmed V and J ends, which lost 4 bases and 3 bases, there was a span of 6 bases. The V gene's germline CDR1 is SNHLY and CDR2 FYNNEI. CDR3 length equals 13 residues. Written as DNA, the CDR3 is TGTGCCAGCAGTGGACAGTCTAATGAAAAACTGTTTTTT. This translates into CASSGQSNEKLFF.

This clone was observed a single time. The CDR3 reads CASSFGGFNTEAFF. The CDR3 DNA sequence: TGCGCCAGCAGCTTCGGGGGGTTTAACACTGAAGCTTTCTTT. This rearrangement joins TRBV5-1 to TRBJ1-1; D possibly corresponds to TRBD1 (5 bases). The CDR3 length is 14 residues. In germline, CDR1 is SGHRS, CDR2 YFSETQ. Trimming stripped 2 bases from V and 2 bases from J, with 10 bases between.

The chain couples TRBV3-1 (or the pseudogene TRBV3-2) to TRBJ1-2; TRBD1 aligns across 8 bases. Germline V gene lookup returns CDR1 LGHDT and CDR2 YNNKEL (reference sequence). Losses at the gene ends were 7 bases for V and 8 bases for J; bases not matched to a gene: 9. The CDR3 covers 13 residues. The CDR3 reads CASIGDRSGGYTF. The CDR3 region has the DNA TGTGCCAGCATCGGGGACAGGTCGGGCGGCTACACCTTC.

The genes are TRBV10-3 and TRBJ1-2, with 9 nucleotides matching TRBD1. Germline-derived CDR1 and CDR2 are ENHRY and SYGVKD. The CDR3 has 15 amino acids. The J segment lost 2 bases and the V segment lost 6 bases, leaving 7 bases of the junction unmatched. This CDR3 is CAIRRDRVPNYGYTF. In nucleotides, the CDR3 is TGTGCCATCAGGCGGGACAGGGTTCCAAACTATGGCTACACCTTC.

The genes are TRBV13 and TRBJ2-2; TRBD2 matches at 7 bases. Germline lookup yields CDR1 PRHDT and CDR2 FYEKMQ (reference sequence). Trimming took 4 bases from V and 5 from J; bases not matched to a gene: 13. The CDR3 extends over 17 amino acids. CDR3 residues: CASSSGGRARGTGELFF. DNA of the CDR3: TGTGCCAGCAGCTCTGGGGGGAGGGCCCGAGGAACCGGGGAGCTGTTTTTT.

Of note for this clone: The same CDR3 is also encoded by other DNA sequences in this sample. V and J are TRBV2 and TRBJ1-1, with D hard to call. The V gene's germline CDR1 is SNHLY and CDR2 FYNNEI. CDR3 length: 11 amino acids. Trimming shortened V by 5 bases and J by 8 bases, and 9 bases separated the two germline ends. Here the CDR3 reads CASSSGLEAFF. The CDR3 DNA reads TGTGCCAGCAGTTCCGGGTTAGAAGCTTTCTTT.

The chain uses TRBV6-6 and TRBJ2-3, with D possibly being TRBD2 (6 bases). CDR1 MNHNY and CDR2 SVGAGI come from the germline V gene (reference sequence). This CDR3 is built from 14 residues. V lost 5 bases and J 6 bases, leaving 15 bases between the germline ends. In DNA form, the CDR3 reads TGTGCCAGCAGTCATCTAGCGCGTGGGGATACGCAGTATTTT. It yields the protein CASSHLARGDTQYF.

J is TRBJ2-1 and V is TRBV5-1; 11 bases map to TRBD1. Germline CDR1 SGHRS, CDR2 YFSETQ. Unmatched junction bases numbered 9, after V lost 7 bases and J lost 6 bases. The CDR3 loop spans 15 amino acids. The CDR3 is CASGSGDRGFNEQFF. In DNA, the CDR3 is TGCGCCAGCGGATCCGGGGACAGGGGGTTCAATGAGCAGTTCTTC.

This clone turned up a few times. This chain links TRBV2 with TRBJ2-2; D possibly corresponds to TRBD2 (5 bases). The CDR3 runs 14 residues. Germline loops: CDR1 SNHLY, CDR2 FYNNEI. Deletions cut 10 bases from V and 1 base from J, with 13 bases between. CDR3 loop: CATYAGGNTGELFF. The CDR3 region has the DNA TGTGCCACCTACGCTGGAGGGAACACCGGGGAGCTGTTTTTT. Using reference TRBV2 and TRBJ2-2 for the parts outside the CDR3, the full variable domain is EPEVTQTPSHQVTQMGQEVILRCVPISNHLYFYWYRQILGQKVEFLVSFYNNEISEKSEIFDDQFSVERPDGSNFTLKIRSTKLEDSAMYFCATYAGGNTGELFFGEGSRLTVL.